This T cell receptor beta chain was documented in a study of neoadjuvant nivolumab and ipilimumab in lung cancer. General study findings and limits: TCR clonality did not significantly correlate with pathologic tumor regression. Resected-tumor TCR richness correlated positively with pretherapy blood richness. TCR richness and clonality were higher in tumors than adjacent uninvolved lung. Only two of four nivolumab-treated tumors gained richness and clonality by surgery.

Using immunoSEQ multiplex PCR, the repertoire was profiled, and TCRdb retains in-frame clones only, with some absent. Found here are 24,000 or so clones, 65% to 85% of them singletons; the top ten hold under 8%. The CDR3 totals 13 residues. With 3 bases removed from V and 4 bases from J, the gap between germline ends came to 12 bases. Germline V CDR1 and CDR2: SQVTM, ANQGSEA. With regard to this clone: The antigen remains undetermined.

The chain uses TRBV29-1 and TRBJ1-2; D unresolved. This receptor was obtained from an adult with non-small cell lung cancer. The sequences come from peripheral blood, collected before neoadjuvant nivolumab, alone or with ipilimumab. CDR3 nucleotides: TGCAGCGTTGAGGTGAGCACCTTCTATGGCTACACCTTC. Its translation is CSVEVSTFYGYTF.